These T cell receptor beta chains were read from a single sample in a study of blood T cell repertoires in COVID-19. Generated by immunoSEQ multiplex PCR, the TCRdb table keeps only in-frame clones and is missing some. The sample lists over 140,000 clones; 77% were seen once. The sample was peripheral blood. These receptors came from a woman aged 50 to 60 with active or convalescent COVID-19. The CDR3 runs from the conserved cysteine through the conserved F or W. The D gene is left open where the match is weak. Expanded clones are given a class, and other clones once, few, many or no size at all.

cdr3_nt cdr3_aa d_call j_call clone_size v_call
TGTGCCAGCAGTAAGGAGGGCGGGCCTAGTCGAGATACGCAGTATTTT CASSKEGGPSRDTQYF . TRBJ2-3 few TRBV5-4
TGCGCCAGCAGTTTACAGGGGGGAGTCACTGAAGCTTTCTTT CASSLQGGVTEAFF TRBD1 TRBJ1-1 few TRBV10-2
TGTGCCAGCAGGCGGGGAGAGACCCAGTACTTC CASRRGETQYF . TRBJ2-5 . TRBV2
TGTGCCAGCAGTTTATCGTTTGGACAGGACACCTTC CASSLSFGQDTF TRBD1 TRBJ1-2 . TRBV12-3/TRBV12-4
TGTGCCAGTAGTATGCAGTGGCAGGGGCCGAATCAGCCCCAGCATTTT CASSMQWQGPNQPQHF . TRBJ1-5 few TRBV19
TGCAGCGTTGAGTCCGGGGCAGGGGATGAAAAACTGTTTTTT CSVESGAGDEKLFF . TRBJ1-4 few TRBV29-1
TGTGCCAGCAGTTACGAAGGGACTAGCGGGGGGGAGCAGTATTTT CASSYEGTSGGEQYF TRBD2 TRBJ2-3 . TRBV6-5
TGTGCCTGGAGATTTGGACAGGACACTGAAGCTTTCTTT CAWRFGQDTEAFF TRBD1 TRBJ1-1 . TRBV30
TGTGCCAGCTCACCACCGACAGGCACAGATACGCAGTATTTT CASSPPTGTDTQYF . TRBJ2-3 . TRBV18
TGTGCCAGCACCGAGGCGCTAGCGGGAGACGAGCAGTACTTC CASTEALAGDEQYF TRBD2 TRBJ2-7 few TRBV28